This T cell receptor (beta chain) was sequenced during a study of T cell changes during pregnancy in multiple sclerosis. Sequencing was performed with immunoSEQ multiplex PCR; in TCRdb, only in-frame clones are kept and a portion is missing. The data contain roughly 93,000 clones, approximately 90% of them seen just once; the ten biggest clones take up approximately 0.9%. Germline trimming cut 3 bases from V and 6 bases from J; bases unmatched to any gene: 3. Looked up from germline, CDR1 is MRHNA and CDR2 is SNTAGT. The CDR3 has 13 amino acids. The genes are TRBV6-4 and TRBJ2-5; 8 bases fit TRBD1. The sequenced sample was peripheral blood, obtained before pregnancy. The TCR originated in a female donor with multiple sclerosis, enrolled in a pregnancy study. The CDR3, as DNA: TGTGCCAGCAGTGAGGGCAGGGGGCAGACCCAGTACTTC. Its protein is CASSEGRGQTQYF.